Listed below are T cell receptor beta chains from one sample, sequenced in a study of cytomegalovirus exposure and HLA in healthy donors. Clones were read by immunoSEQ multiplex PCR, and TCRdb kept only the in-frame ones, dropping some. Among 100,000 to 150,000 clones listed, about 78% were seen once. Sequencing used PBMCs. The receptors were gathered from a man aged 25-45 years in good health and CMV-seronegative. Each CDR3 is given with its conserved first and last residue. A D gene is named only where the DNA matches it firmly. Size is omitted from some rows. Given values are once, few, many or a class for expanded clones.

TRBJ2-5	.	TRBV18	TRBD1	TGTGCCAGCTCACCAATCTCGACAGGGTTAGAGACCCAGTACTTC	CASSPISTGLETQYF
TRBJ1-2	.	TRBV19	.	TGTGCCAGTAGTATATCTGGAGTTAACTATGGCTACACCTTC	CASSISGVNYGYTF
TRBJ1-2	.	TRBV28	.	TGTGCCAGTAAGAATTTCGGTTATGGCTACACCTTC	CASKNFGYGYTF
TRBJ2-3	.	TRBV9	.	TGTGCCAGCAGCGTTCCGGGGGTGCACGGGACAGATACGCAGTATTTT	CASSVPGVHGTDTQYF
TRBJ2-7	few	TRBV28	TRBD1	TGTGCCAGCAGTCTAGGACAGGGAATTTACGAGCAGTACTTC	CASSLGQGIYEQYF
TRBJ2-3	.	TRBV4-1	.	TGCGCCAGCAGCCAAGATCAGGGCGGGGTCCTCGGCACAGATACGCAGTATTTT	CASSQDQGGVLGTDTQYF
TRBJ1-2	.	TRBV30	.	TGTGCCTGGAGTGTTATCAGTTGGGAGTATGGCTACACCTTC	CAWSVISWEYGYTF
TRBJ2-3	.	TRBV18	TRBD2	TGTGCCAGCTCACCACGCGGGGGAGATACGCAGTATTTT	CASSPRGGDTQYF
TRBJ2-1	.	TRBV4-3	TRBD1	TGCGCCAGCAGCCAAGGGTCCAGGGGGCTCGGATTGGAGCAGTTCTTC	CASSQGSRGLGLEQFF
TRBJ1-1	.	TRBV27	TRBD1	TGTGCCAGCAGTGGGACAGGGTGGAGCACTGAAGCTTTCTTT	CASSGTGWSTEAFF
TRBJ2-7	once	TRBV11-2	.	TGTGCCAGCAGCTCCTCTTCTACAGGGTTAAAGGAGTACTTC	CASSSSSTGLKEYF
TRBJ1-1	.	TRBV23-1	TRBD1	TGCGCCAGCAGTCATCCCCTCAGGACAGGGAAACTGGCTTTCTTT	CASSHPLRTGKLAFF
TRBJ2-1	few	TRBV5-1	TRBD2	TGCGCCAGCTACGTTACTAGCGGGGCTAACAATGAGCAGTTCTTC	CASYVTSGANNEQFF
TRBJ2-7	.	TRBV27	.	TGTGCCAGCAGTTTATCGCGGTTGAGCTCCTACGAGCAGTACTTC	CASSLSRLSSYEQYF
TRBJ1-1	once	TRBV28	TRBD1	TGTGCCAGCAGATTATCCGAAGCGTGGACAGGGGAGTTAAACACTGAAGCTTTCTTT	CASRLSEAWTGELNTEAFF
TRBJ1-1	.	TRBV27	.	TGTGCCAGCAGGGCGACACTGAACACTGAAGCTTTCTTT	CASRATLNTEAFF
TRBJ1-3	.	TRBV21-1	.	TGTGCCAGCAGCAACTTCCGGGACAAAGTTACCGGAAACACCATATATTTT	CASSNFRDKVTGNTIYF
TRBJ1-1	few	TRBV6-1	.	TGTGCCAGCAGTGAATTTTTGGGATTAGGGGCAGAAGCTTTCTTT	CASSEFLGLGAEAFF
TRBJ2-7	.	TRBV28	TRBD1	TGTGCCAGCAGTTACGGACAGGGGGCCCCTCTCCTCTACGAGCAGTACTTC	CASSYGQGAPLLYEQYF
TRBJ1-2	.	TRBV5-6	TRBD1	TGTGCCAGCAGCGATCGACCAGGGACAGGGTTGTTGCAGGGCTACACCTTC	CASSDRPGTGLLQGYTF
TRBJ2-4	.	TRBV4-1	TRBD1	TGCGCCAGCAGCCAAGGGGGGACAGGGGGCCAAAACATTCAGTACTTC	CASSQGGTGGQNIQYF
TRBJ2-7	.	TRBV10-1	.	TGCGCCACCAGGGGTTGTTTCAGGGCCTACGACTTAGAGCAGTACTTC	CATRGCFRAYDLEQYF
TRBJ2-7	.	TRBV10-1	.	TGCGCCAGCAGTCCCGGACAAGACTACGAGCAGTACTTC	CASSPGQDYEQYF
TRBJ2-3	once	TRBV2	TRBD2	TGTGCCAGCAGAGCGAGCGGGGGGTTTGGATGGACAGGTACGCAGTATTTT	CASRASGGFGWTGTQYF
TRBJ2-7	few	TRBV7-9	TRBD1	TGTGCCAGCAGCCCCCTCCGGGACAGGGGGGGCATTCCCTCCTACGAGCAGTACTTC	CASSPLRDRGGIPSYEQYF
TRBJ1-5	.	TRBV6-1	.	TGTGCCAGCAGTCCTCGCATTCGCCAGGCTCAGCCCCAGCATTTT	CASSPRIRQAQPQHF
TRBJ2-1	.	TRBV2	TRBD2	TGTGCCAGCAGTGTACAAAGCGGGGGGGCCCTATACAATGAGCAGTTCTTC	CASSVQSGGALYNEQFF
TRBJ1-5	.	TRBV6-6	.	TGTGCCAGCAGTTACTCGACGGGTTTAGGTCAGCCCCAGCATTTT	CASSYSTGLGQPQHF
TRBJ1-6	few	TRBV6-6	TRBD1	TGTGCCAGCAGTTACGATCGGACAGGGGAGGCACCCCTCCACTTT	CASSYDRTGEAPLHF
TRBJ2-3	.	TRBV7-3	TRBD2	TGTGCCAGCAGCCCAAACCCCGGGGGGGGCTCCACAGATACGCAGTATTTT	CASSPNPGGGSTDTQYF
TRBJ1-2	.	TRBV15	.	TGTGCCACCAGCAGAGCCCTGGGAGGGGCCTCTCATGGCTACACCTTC	CATSRALGGASHGYTF
TRBJ1-1	.	TRBV7-2	.	TGTGCCAGCAGCCCCCAGGGGACTACGAACACTGAAGCTTTCTTT	CASSPQGTTNTEAFF
TRBJ2-2	.	TRBV15	.	TGTGCCACTACCCAGGACACCGGGGAGCTGTTTTTT	CATTQDTGELFF
TRBJ1-4	.	TRBV2	.	TGTGCCAGCGGGGGACAAGTCGCGGAAAAACTGTTTTTT	CASGGQVAEKLFF
TRBJ2-7	.	TRBV5-4	TRBD1	TGTGCCAGCAGCTTGGCCCCGGGACAGCTCTACGAGCAGTACTTC	CASSLAPGQLYEQYF
TRBJ2-7	once	TRBV7-9	.	TGTTCCAGCAGCCTCTCCGGCTACGAGCAGTACTTC	CSSSLSGYEQYF
TRBJ2-7	.	TRBV6-1	.	TGTGCCAGCAGACTACGACCCGAAACCTACGAGCAGTACTTC	CASRLRPETYEQYF
TRBJ2-2	.	TRBV19	.	TGTGCCAGTGGGAGACAGGTTCTCACCGGGGAGCTGTTTTTT	CASGRQVLTGELFF
TRBJ1-2	few	TRBV2	.	TGTGCCAGCAGTGTAATGTCGGGATCCGGTGGTGGCTACACCTTC	CASSVMSGSGGGYTF
TRBJ2-2	.	TRBV27	TRBD2	TGTGCCAGCAGTTCCCAGACAGGACTAGCGGGGGGTTTAACCGGGGAGCTGTTTTTT	CASSSQTGLAGGLTGELFF
TRBJ1-4	.	TRBV7-6	TRBD1	TGTGCCAGCAGCCTCAGCCTGACAGGGGTGGAGGAAAAACTGTTTTTT	CASSLSLTGVEEKLFF
TRBJ2-4	.	TRBV11-2	.	TGTGCCAGCAGCTTAGTAGCAGAGGCCGGCATTCAGTACTTC	CASSLVAEAGIQYF
TRBJ2-1	.	TRBV7-9	.	TGTTCCAGCAGCTGGGGCGGGGGCGAGCAGTTCTTC	CSSSWGGGEQFF
TRBJ2-3	.	TRBV7-3	.	TGTGCCAGCAGTGTCACAGCTAGCACAGATACGCAGTATTTT	CASSVTASTDTQYF
TRBJ1-2	.	TRBV14	.	TGTGCCAGCAGCCCCGGGGGTAGTTTAGGCTACACCTTC	CASSPGGSLGYTF
TRBJ2-2	.	TRBV4-1	TRBD2	TGCGCCAGCAGCTTGCTAGCGGGGGGGTACACCGGGGAGCTGTTTTTT	CASSLLAGGYTGELFF
TRBJ1-5	.	TRBV6-1	.	TGTGCCAGCAGTGGACCACGGGAAAATCAGCCCCAGCATTTT	CASSGPRENQPQHF
TRBJ2-1	.	TRBV6-5	TRBD1	TGTGCCAGCACCTCAGGGACAGAGCTTTACAATGAGCAGTTCTTC	CASTSGTELYNEQFF